This TCR beta chain was observed in a study of cytomegalovirus exposure and HLA in healthy donors. The length of the CDR3 is 16 residues. V dropped 2 bases and J dropped 2 bases, with 16 bases sitting between them. Per germline, CDR1 MNHEY and CDR2 SVGAGI. 13 Jbeta primers and 60 Vbeta primers were used for the PCR. This table comes from immunoSEQ multiplex PCR, and its TCRdb copy is limited to in-frame clones, with some not included. Of some 110,000 clones listed, about 70% were seen once; the top ten hold about 0.92%. Overall study results and limits: The availability of immune exposure information extended only to CMV serostatus. Earlier results showed most TCR beta V segments being productive about 87% or about 30% of the time. Presence/absence analyses took donor sequencing depth as roughly uniform. In vitro confirmation showed three CMV-associated chains to be CMV antigen specific.

As concerns this clone: The antigen remains unidentified.

This receptor was identified in a woman aged 30 to 39 in good health and CMV-seronegative. The rearrangement links TRBV6-5 to TRBJ2-7, with D possibly matching TRBD1 (6 bases). The sample taken for sequencing was PBMCs. Here the CDR3 reads CASSYKRGHPTYEQYF. For the CDR3, the DNA is TGTGCCAGCAGTTACAAAAGGGGACACCCGACCTACGAGCAGTACTTC.